Ten or more counts support the clone carrying this T cell receptor (beta chain). Its antigen remains unidentified. The read finishes 3 residues shy of the CDR3 end, and the germline J gene is used to complete it. Caucasian heritage predominated among both patients and controls. TCRdb's table, derived via immunoSEQ multiplex PCR, lists solely in-frame clones and lacks some. This set yields tens of thousands of clones and no singletons; the top ten hold about 13%. These data are taken from a study of T cell clonality in common variable immunodeficiency. Whole-study results and caveats: CVID subjects showed higher TCRbeta clonality than healthy controls. T cell subpopulation sequencing would be needed to explain CVID clonality. Reportedly, TCR beta sequences from common variable immunodeficiency showed fewer deletions and N-nucleotide insertions.

The CDR3 runs to 12 residues. V dropped 7 bases and J dropped 5; count of bases not matched to a gene: 5. Germline V gene data show CDR1 as SQVTM and CDR2 as ANQGSEA. The chain combines TRBV29-1 with TRBJ1-1; TRBD1 aligns across 9 bases. The sequencing input was peripheral blood mononuclear cells. This sequence was found in a person between 18 and 70 years old in good health. The DNA read from the CDR3 is TGCAGCGCAAGACAGGGGGTAACTGAA. Its translation is CSARQGVTE. The full CDR3 protein reads CSARQGVTEAFF.